Listed below are T cell receptor beta chains from one sample, sequenced in a study of patients and donors after allogeneic stem cell transplantation. TCRdb re-analysed the RT-PCR reads in MiXCR, keeping a single row per CDR3 protein. Among about 160,000 distinct CDR3 sequences, 30% were seen once, and the ten largest hold 3.2%. Sequencing was done on a sample of blood, either unsorted or a sorted T cell fraction (not recorded which). These receptors were obtained from a human donor who was either an allogeneic HSCT recipient or a stem cell or donor lymphocyte infusion donor (not recorded which). It is not recorded whose cells these are; they may come from a transplant donor. Each CDR3 is given with its conserved first and last residue. D genes are given only for firm matches. Part of the rows lack a size; the others show once, few, many or a class for expanded clones.

V gene: TRBV5-1
J gene: TRBJ1-2
D gene: TRBD1
clone size: .
CDR3 protein: CASPNPYLRDRGYYGYTF
CDR3 DNA: TGCGCCAGCCCCAACCCCTACCTCCGGGACAGGGGATACTATGGCTACACCTTC

V gene: TRBV10-2
J gene: TRBJ2-1
D gene: TRBD1
clone size: many
CDR3 protein: CASRDTGVQFF
CDR3 DNA: TGCGCCAGCAGGGATACAGGGGTGCAGTTCTTC

V gene: TRBV9
J gene: TRBJ1-1
D gene: TRBD1
clone size: few
CDR3 protein: CASQGGADLKAFF
CDR3 DNA: TGTGCCAGTCAGGGGGGGGCGGACCTCAAAGCTTTCTTT

V gene: TRBV5-1
J gene: TRBJ2-1
D gene: TRBD1
clone size: .
CDR3 protein: CASSFVQGAWNEQFF
CDR3 DNA: TGCGCCAGCAGCTTCGTGCAGGGGGCATGGAATGAGCAGTTCTTC

V gene: TRBV24-1
J gene: TRBJ2-3
D gene: .
clone size: many
CDR3 protein: CATGSDTDTQYF
CDR3 DNA: TGTGCCACCGGGTCGGACACAGATACGCAGTATTTT

V gene: TRBV18
J gene: TRBJ1-5
D gene: .
clone size: .
CDR3 protein: CASSPDGVNQPQHF
CDR3 DNA: TGTGCCAGCTCACCCGATGGGGTAAATCAGCCCCAGCATTTT

V gene: TRBV10-3
J gene: TRBJ2-5
D gene: TRBD1
clone size: .
CDR3 protein: CAIKGQGGPETQYF
CDR3 DNA: TGTGCCATCAAAGGACAGGGCGGTCCGGAGACCCAGTACTTC

V gene: TRBV7-9
J gene: TRBJ2-5
D gene: .
clone size: few
CDR3 protein: CASTRDRRETQYF
CDR3 DNA: TGTGCCAGCACCCGCGACAGGAGGGAGACCCAGTACTTC

V gene: TRBV25-1
J gene: TRBJ1-5
D gene: TRBD1
clone size: .
CDR3 protein: CASRQGFQPQHF
CDR3 DNA: TGTGCCAGCCGACAGGGATTCCAGCCCCAGCATTTT

V gene: TRBV3-1
J gene: TRBJ2-7
D gene: .
clone size: .
CDR3 protein: CASSQQGIYEQYF
CDR3 DNA: TGTGCCAGCAGCCAACAGGGGATCTACGAGCAGTACTTC

V gene: TRBV5-1
J gene: TRBJ2-7
D gene: .
clone size: .
CDR3 protein: CASSLDRATYEQYF
CDR3 DNA: TGCGCCAGCAGCTTGGACAGGGCAACCTACGAGCAGTACTTC

V gene: TRBV9
J gene: TRBJ2-1
D gene: TRBD2
clone size: .
CDR3 protein: CASSVFGLAGEQEQFF
CDR3 DNA: TGTGCCAGCAGCGTATTCGGGCTAGCGGGAGAGCAGGAGCAGTTCTTC

V gene: TRBV5-1
J gene: TRBJ1-4
D gene: .
clone size: many
CDR3 protein: CASKDTEVEKLFF
CDR3 DNA: TGCGCCAGCAAGGACACCGAAGTTGAAAAACTGTTTTTT

V gene: TRBV20-1
J gene: TRBJ2-1
D gene: TRBD2
clone size: once
CDR3 protein: CSARKLATSSYNEQFF
CDR3 DNA: TGCAGTGCTAGAAAACTAGCGACTAGCTCCTACAATGAGCAGTTCTTC

V gene: TRBV7-6
J gene: TRBJ2-1
D gene: TRBD2
clone size: .
CDR3 protein: CASSFASGPNEQFF
CDR3 DNA: TGTGCCAGCAGCTTCGCTAGCGGACCAAATGAGCAGTTCTTC

V gene: TRBV7-6
J gene: TRBJ2-2
D gene: TRBD2
clone size: .
CDR3 protein: CASSRTSGVSRELFF
CDR3 DNA: TGTGCCAGCAGCCGGACTAGCGGAGTCTCCAGGGAGCTGTTTTTT

V gene: TRBV20-1
J gene: TRBJ2-2
D gene: .
clone size: .
CDR3 protein: CSASRSRGATGELFF
CDR3 DNA: TGCAGTGCTAGTAGAAGCAGGGGGGCCACCGGGGAGCTGTTTTTT

V gene: TRBV25-1
J gene: TRBJ1-1
D gene: TRBD1
clone size: few
CDR3 protein: CASTRQGGTEAFF
CDR3 DNA: TGTGCCAGCACCAGACAGGGGGGCACTGAAGCTTTCTTT

V gene: TRBV3-1
J gene: TRBJ2-1
D gene: .
clone size: .
CDR3 protein: CASSQGDEYNEQFF
CDR3 DNA: TGTGCCAGCAGCCAGGGTGACGAGTACAATGAGCAGTTCTTC

V gene: TRBV20-1
J gene: TRBJ2-7
D gene: TRBD2
clone size: .
CDR3 protein: CSARSGLAAYEQYF
CDR3 DNA: TGCAGTGCTAGATCGGGACTAGCCGCCTACGAGCAGTACTTC

V gene: TRBV27
J gene: TRBJ2-1
D gene: .
clone size: .
CDR3 protein: CASSRTLSRDEQFF
CDR3 DNA: TGTGCCAGCAGCCGGACTTTGAGTCGGGATGAGCAGTTCTTC

V gene: TRBV12-3/TRBV12-4
J gene: TRBJ2-1
D gene: TRBD2
clone size: .
CDR3 protein: CASRRLGLEGNEQFF
CDR3 DNA: TGTGCCAGCAGGAGACTGGGACTAGAAGGCAATGAGCAGTTCTTC

V gene: TRBV14
J gene: TRBJ1-1
D gene: .
clone size: .
CDR3 protein: CASSQGWRATEAFF
CDR3 DNA: TGTGCCAGCAGCCAAGGATGGAGGGCCACTGAAGCTTTCTTT

V gene: TRBV20-1
J gene: TRBJ2-7
D gene: .
clone size: few
CDR3 protein: CSARVSRYEQYF
CDR3 DNA: TGCAGTGCTAGAGTCTCCCGCTACGAGCAGTACTTC

V gene: TRBV12-3/TRBV12-4
J gene: TRBJ2-7
D gene: .
clone size: few
CDR3 protein: CASSLAYRSSYEQYF
CDR3 DNA: TGTGCCAGCAGTTTAGCATACCGAAGCTCCTACGAGCAGTACTTC

V gene: TRBV6-2/TRBV6-3
J gene: TRBJ2-7
D gene: .
clone size: .
CDR3 protein: CASSSRLAPTYEQYF
CDR3 DNA: TGTGCCAGCAGTTCCCGTCTAGCGCCTACCTACGAGCAGTACTTC

V gene: TRBV7-2
J gene: TRBJ1-5
D gene: .
clone size: few
CDR3 protein: CASSPWTANPNQPQHF
CDR3 DNA: TGTGCCAGCAGCCCGTGGACAGCCAACCCCAATCAGCCCCAGCATTTT

V gene: TRBV4-3
J gene: TRBJ2-4
D gene: TRBD1
clone size: .
CDR3 protein: CASSQLEAGGAGLYF
CDR3 DNA: TGCGCCAGCAGCCAACTGGAGGCAGGGGGCGCGGGATTGTACTTC

V gene: TRBV6-6
J gene: TRBJ2-1
D gene: TRBD2
clone size: few
CDR3 protein: CASSYPFLAGGTNEQFF
CDR3 DNA: TGTGCCAGCAGTTACCCCTTTCTAGCGGGAGGCACCAATGAGCAGTTCTTC

V gene: TRBV9
J gene: TRBJ1-1
D gene: .
clone size: many
CDR3 protein: CASSVHPDSTEAFF
CDR3 DNA: TGTGCCAGCAGCGTACACCCTGACAGCACTGAAGCTTTCTTT

V gene: TRBV27
J gene: TRBJ2-1
D gene: .
clone size: .
CDR3 protein: CASSFGRGYHNEQFF
CDR3 DNA: TGTGCCAGCAGTTTTGGCAGGGGATATCACAATGAGCAGTTCTTC

V gene: TRBV20-1
J gene: TRBJ2-3
D gene: TRBD2
clone size: few
CDR3 protein: CSARPRLAGGIDTQYF
CDR3 DNA: TGCAGTGCTAGACCCCGTCTAGCGGGAGGTATAGATACGCAGTATTTT

V gene: TRBV28
J gene: TRBJ2-2
D gene: .
clone size: .
CDR3 protein: CASSFLIRDTGELFF
CDR3 DNA: TGTGCCAGCAGTTTCCTTATCCGGGACACCGGGGAGCTGTTTTTT

V gene: TRBV6-6
J gene: TRBJ1-1
D gene: .
clone size: many
CDR3 protein: CASSFDRTEAFF
CDR3 DNA: TGTGCCAGCAGCTTCGACAGAACCGAAGCTTTCTTT

V gene: TRBV13
J gene: TRBJ2-5
D gene: .
clone size: .
CDR3 protein: CASSSVVLGTQYF
CDR3 DNA: TGTGCCAGCAGCTCTGTGGTTCTTGGGACCCAGTACTTC

V gene: TRBV6-2/TRBV6-3
J gene: TRBJ2-7
D gene: TRBD2
clone size: few
CDR3 protein: CATVLAGAYEQYF
CDR3 DNA: TGTGCCACCGTACTAGCGGGGGCCTACGAGCAGTACTTC

V gene: TRBV11-2
J gene: TRBJ1-4
D gene: .
clone size: many
CDR3 protein: CASSTRDGREKLFF
CDR3 DNA: TGTGCCAGCAGCACCCGGGACGGGCGGGAAAAACTGTTTTTT

V gene: TRBV29-1
J gene: TRBJ2-6
D gene: TRBD1
clone size: .
CDR3 protein: CSVDGTGTTGANVLTF
CDR3 DNA: TGCAGCGTTGACGGGACAGGGACAACTGGGGCCAACGTCCTGACTTTC

V gene: TRBV6-5
J gene: TRBJ2-7
D gene: .
clone size: .
CDR3 protein: CASSFYTGRTYEQYF
CDR3 DNA: TGTGCCAGCAGTTTCTATACGGGTCGCACCTACGAGCAGTACTTC

V gene: TRBV3-1
J gene: TRBJ1-2
D gene: TRBD1
clone size: many
CDR3 protein: CASSQDPEGAIYTF
CDR3 DNA: TGTGCCAGCAGCCAAGACCCAGAGGGGGCTATCTACACCTTC

V gene: TRBV12-3/TRBV12-4
J gene: TRBJ2-1
D gene: TRBD2
clone size: few
CDR3 protein: CASRPEGLAGERYNEQFF
CDR3 DNA: TGTGCCAGCAGGCCAGAGGGACTAGCGGGAGAAAGGTACAATGAGCAGTTCTTC

V gene: TRBV4-1
J gene: TRBJ2-7
D gene: .
clone size: .
CDR3 protein: CASSQEPSIYYEQYF
CDR3 DNA: TGCGCCAGCAGCCAAGAACCCTCCATATACTACGAGCAGTACTTC

V gene: TRBV5-1
J gene: TRBJ1-6
D gene: .
clone size: .
CDR3 protein: CASSLGDPNSPLHF
CDR3 DNA: TGCGCCAGCAGCTTGGGGGATCCCAATTCACCCCTCCACTTT

V gene: TRBV6-2/TRBV6-3
J gene: TRBJ2-1
D gene: .
clone size: .
CDR3 protein: CASSYSASTGNEQFF
CDR3 DNA: TGTGCCAGCAGTTACTCCGCGTCTACGGGGAATGAGCAGTTCTTC

V gene: TRBV7-2
J gene: TRBJ1-5
D gene: TRBD1
clone size: .
CDR3 protein: CASSLEGAGQPQHF
CDR3 DNA: TGTGCCAGCAGCTTAGAGGGGGCGGGCCAGCCCCAGCATTTT

V gene: TRBV7-9
J gene: TRBJ2-5
D gene: TRBD2
clone size: .
CDR3 protein: CASSPTSGTHGETQYF
CDR3 DNA: TGTGCCAGCAGCCCAACTAGCGGCACTCATGGAGAGACCCAGTACTTC